The T cell receptor (beta chain) under discussion was sequenced for a study of T cells in Graves' hyperthyroidism and ophthalmopathy (dated by TCRdb to the late 2010s). Background for the entire study: Peripheral blood was collected at initial diagnosis, before any treatment. Prospective prediction of ophthalmopathy was tested in an independent validation cohort of approximately 19 hyperthyroidism patients and some 17 patients who later progressed to ophthalmopathy. After blood sampling, hyperthyroidism patients were treated with methimazole at a starting dose of 30 mg daily, and ophthalmopathy patients were treated with high-dose intravenous methylprednisolone. TCR Vbeta CDR3 sequencing of 120 to 150 peripheral blood samples (about 45 ophthalmopathy, roughly 74 hyperthyroidism and around 17 progressor patients) is reported in the paper. In addition, the study compared T-cell repertoires in thyroid tissue and in blood from several Graves' hyperthyroidism patients. For training and testing, the 80 to 100 patients in the discovery cohort were randomly divided in a 7:3 ratio. To identify TCR V-J signatures that set the groups apart, the researchers used a discovery cohort of 100 patients, made up of some 41 with Graves' ophthalmopathy and some 55 with stable Graves' hyperthyroidism. Points the paper makes about the study in general: Sample size was not statistically predetermined, and blinding of investigators to group allocation was not performed. During validation, the model predicted progression to ophthalmopathy a median of approximately 6.5 months ahead of onset, with roughly 65% sensitivity and 72.22% specificity. In cross-validation, a model built on a 13 V-J signature told ophthalmopathy apart from stable hyperthyroidism with over 85% sensitivity and about 81% specificity, and in testing the same model reached 80%/75%. Most expanded thyroid clonotypes (frequency above 0.001) were also found in blood, which suggests that blood repertoires may mirror thyroid immune responses.

The TCR beta CDR3 regions were amplified from RNA transcripts. For the first round of RT-PCR on the TCR CDR3, the HTBI primer set was used together with the Qiagen OneStep RT-PCR kit. A second multiplex PCR round built the libraries, followed by size selection and purification. Paired-end sequencing of the libraries was performed with 100 bp reads on an Illumina HiSeq2000. Per the original workflow: Raw data were processed with SOAPnuke, discarding reads with adapters, uncalled bases, mean Phred below 15, or no exact constant-primer or identifier match. High-quality paired reads were merged with COPE v1.2.5, and unique nucleotide sequences were defined as clonotypes. Clonotypes were aligned to IMGT TRBV, TRBD and TRBJ reference segments using MiTCR v1.1. Only V-J combinations with frequency above 0.0001, covering about 99% of repertoires, were analysed. The TCS score was defined as the ratio of F50 (clonal expansion) to E x V (chaos), calculated using BLOSUM62-based TCRdist between CDR3 peptides within each V-J. Welch's t-statistics and random forest reduced fewer than 600 V-J features to 13, which were used in a naive Bayes classifier (R e1071). Through fastp at Q25 and MiXCR, TCRdb rebuilt clones from the public reads, retaining in-frame beta chains. Rows with a matching CDR3 protein are joined into one entry that keeps the most common DNA and genes. The V and J calls were determined by TCRdb, not by the authors. This sample lists hundreds of thousands of distinct CDR3 sequences; roughly 15% were detected once. The ten biggest clones cover 9.5% to 13% of the sample.

This clonotype was detected ten times or more. No antigen is known for it. Base-call qualities are not available, and no considerably larger clone is one nucleotide away. Graves' hyperthyroidism was defined as stable when no progression to ophthalmopathy occurred over 18 months of follow-up. Hyperthyroidism patients were newly diagnosed, with disease duration under 2 months, and aged 18 to 65 years. Exclusion was applied to patients with uncontrolled infections, other autoimmune diseases, pregnancy or lactation. Diagnoses relied on clinical symptoms, serum thyroxine and TRAb, thyroid ultrasound and orbital computed tomography. Ficoll-Paque density gradient centrifugation was used to isolate PBMCs from about 10 ml of fresh peripheral blood. Total RNA was extracted using Trizol reagent, and RNA quality was assessed on an Agilent 2100 Bioanalyzer. Taken from cysteine to phenylalanine, the CDR3 has 15 residues. The DNA shown is the 45-base CDR3, in frame from base 1. According to the germline V gene, CDR1 reads KGHDR and CDR2 reads SFDVKD. Ends trimmed: V by 4 bases, J by 1 base; bases unmatched to a gene: 4.

The rearranged segments are TRBV24-1 and TRBJ2-3; 7 nucleotides in the junction match TRBD1. This clonotype originated in a woman in her late teens or twenties with Graves' hyperthyroidism. Sequenced: blood. CDR3 reads: CATSETGTGTDTQYF. The bases are TGTGCCACCAGTGAGACCGGGACAGGCACAGATACGCAGTATTTT.